The 17 T cell receptor beta chains below were found in one sample sequenced in a study of T cell responses to AZD1222 COVID-19 vaccine. The protocol was immunoSEQ multiplex PCR, while the TCRdb copy is restricted to in-frame clones and leaves out a portion. The sample lists about 140,000 clones; roughly 89% were seen once. Material: peripheral blood, obtained on day 0 of AZD1222 vaccination. These receptors were collected from an adult in good health.

J is TRBJ2-7 and V is TRBV19, with TRBD1 matching over 10 bases. The trim removed 3 bases at V and 1 base at J, leaving 9 bases unmatched. Germline V gene data show CDR1 as LNHDA and CDR2 as SQIVND (reference sequence). There are 17 residues in the CDR3. The CDR3 is CASSMGTGAFTSYEQYF. CDR3 in DNA: TGTGCCAGTAGTATGGGGACAGGGGCCTTTACTTCCTACGAGCAGTACTTC.

This clone was found once. The V and J genes are TRBV5-6 and TRBJ2-7; the D gene is possibly TRBD2 (6 bases). The CDR3 is 12 residues long. Trimming stripped 4 bases from V and 9 bases from J, with 14 bases between. Germline assignment: CDR1 SGHDT and CDR2 YYEEEE. CDR3 in DNA: TGTGCCAGCAGCCTCGGCGGGGCCCCGCAGTACTTC. This sequence encodes CASSLGGAPQYF.

Only a few counts were recorded for this clone. The chain uses TRBV19 and TRBJ2-5; 11 positions match TRBD2. Germline lookup yields CDR1 LNHDA and CDR2 SQIVND (reference sequence). This CDR3 is 16 amino acids long. The ends lost 5 bases at V and 4 bases at J; junction bases unmatched: 9. The CDR3 coding sequence is TGTGCCAGTAGTTTCACCGGGACTAGCGGTTCAGAGACCCAGTACTTC. Its translation: CASSFTGTSGSETQYF.

The chain joins TRBV5-6 to TRBJ2-7, with 12 bases fitting TRBD2. There are 15 residues in the CDR3. V lost 3 bases to trimming and J lost 3 bases; unmatched junction nucleotides: 4. Per the germline V gene, CDR1 is SGHDT and CDR2 is YYEEEE. CDR3 sequence: CASSSLGLAGYEQYF. The CDR3 region has the DNA TGTGCCAGCAGCTCCTTGGGACTAGCGGGCTACGAGCAGTACTTC. Using reference TRBV5-6 and TRBJ2-7 for the parts outside the CDR3, the full variable domain is DAGVTQSPTHLIKTRGQQVTLRCSPKSGHDTVSWYQQALGQGPQFIFQYYEEEERQRGNFPDRFSGHQFPNYSSELNVNALLLGDSALYLCASSSLGLAGYEQYFGPGTRLTVT.

The chain is built from TRBV19 and TRBJ2-7; 7 nucleotides agree with TRBD2. The CDR3 is made up of 18 amino acids. After removal of 6 bases from V and 3 bases from J, the junction contained 20 bases not matched to a gene. The germline V gene has CDR1 LNHDA and CDR2 SQIVND (reference sequence). The CDR3 coding sequence is TGTGCCAGTAGCTACTCCTCCTCTCGACTAGCTCTAGGCTACGAGCAGTACTTC. Its protein product is CASSYSSSRLALGYEQYF.

This chain uses TRBV9 with TRBJ2-1, with 7 bases identical to TRBD2. Trimming took 2 bases from V and 6 from J; bases not matched to a gene: 5. This CDR3 has 14 amino acids. Looked up from germline, CDR1 is SGDLS and CDR2 is YYNGEE. CDR3 protein: CASSVRERVNEQFF. CDR3 sequence (DNA): TGTGCCAGCAGCGTGCGGGAGCGTGTCAATGAGCAGTTCTTC.

The chain is built from TRBV6-4 and TRBJ2-1, with 12 bases identical to TRBD2. Germline CDR1 reads MRHNA; CDR2 reads SNTAGT. The ends lost 0 bases at V and 9 bases at J; junction bases unmatched: 3. The CDR3 extends over 15 amino acids. In DNA form, the CDR3 reads TGTGCCAGCAGTGACTCGACTAGCGGGGGTAGTGAGCAGTTCTTC. Its protein product is CASSDSTSGGSEQFF.

This clone was detected a few times. This rearrangement joins TRBV7-9 to TRBJ1-4; TRBD1 matches at 8 bases. The V gene's germline CDR1 is SEHNR and CDR2 FQNEAQ (reference sequence). V lost 4 bases to trimming and J lost 7 bases; unmatched junction nucleotides: 5. The length of the CDR3 is 14 residues. Written as DNA, the CDR3 is TGTGCCAGCAGCTCAGGGGGCGGGGGTGAAAAACTGTTTTTT. Its protein is CASSSGGGGEKLFF.

The rearrangement joins TRBV21-1 to TRBJ2-7; the table's D call, TRBD2, has no DNA check behind it. TRBV21-1 is recorded as a pseudogene. This CDR3 is built from 16 residues. The CDR3 loop is CASSRPRGTNFYEQYF. In nucleotides, the CDR3 is TGTGCCAGCAGCAGGCCACGGGGGACTAACTTCTACGAGCAGTACTTC.

The rearrangement uses TRBV23-1 and TRBJ2-6; D is ambiguous. TRBV23-1 is identified as an open reading frame with a role that is uncertain. The CDR3 has 18 residues. V lost 10 bases and J lost 0, with 22 bases in between. The CDR3 sequence: CAINAPGPVHSGANVLTF. In nucleotides, the CDR3 is TGCGCCATCAACGCACCCGGGCCAGTGCACTCTGGGGCCAACGTCCTGACTTTC.

The rearrangement joins TRBV27 to TRBJ1-2; weak D call: TRBD1 (5 bases). CDR1 MNHEY and CDR2 SMNVEV come from the germline V gene (reference sequence). The CDR3 contains 15 residues. Trimming cost V 3 bases and J 8 bases, with 19 bases left between them. The DNA of the CDR3 is TGTGCCAGCAGTTTCTCGATCGGCGGGGGAGAAGGCTACACCTTC. The encoded protein is CASSFSIGGGEGYTF.

The V call is TRBV24-1, the J call TRBJ1-4; 11 nucleotides line up with TRBD1. CDR1 and CDR2 (germline): KGHDR, SFDVKD. This CDR3 is 16 amino acids long. V shed 2 bases, J shed 7 bases, and the junction held 5 bases outside the gene matches. CDR3 loop: CATSDSGQGEVEKLFF. The CDR3 DNA is TGTGCCACCAGTGATTCGGGACAGGGGGAGGTTGAAAAACTGTTTTTT.

The gene calls are TRBV29-1 and TRBJ2-1, with 7 bases aligning to TRBD1. This CDR3 comprises 14 residues. The V gene's germline CDR1 is SQVTM and CDR2 ANQGSEA. After removal of 7 bases from V and 5 bases from J, the junction contained 11 bases not matched to a gene. This CDR3 is CSGNPGTANNEQFF. The CDR3 region has the DNA TGCAGCGGTAACCCCGGGACAGCTAACAATGAGCAGTTCTTC.

The V gene is TRBV19, the J gene TRBJ1-2, with 7 bases identical to TRBD1. CDR1 and CDR2 from the germline V gene are LNHDA and SQIVND (reference sequence). The CDR3 is 16 residues long. The J segment lost 1 base and the V segment lost 5 bases, leaving 10 bases of the junction unmatched. CDR3 in DNA: TGTGCCAGTAGTTACCGGGACAGCCGATTTAACTATGGCTACACCTTC. Protein product: CASSYRDSRFNYGYTF. Full variable domain (missing parts from reference TRBV19 and TRBJ1-2): DGGITQSPKYLFRKEGQNVTLSCEQNLNHDAMYWYRQDPGQGLRLIYYSQIVNDFQKGDIAEGYSVSREKKESFPLTVTSAQKNPTAFYLCASSYRDSRFNYGYTFGSGTRLTVV.

About this clone itself: The sample contains more than one DNA sequence encoding this CDR3. The chain combines TRBV20-1 with TRBJ2-3; perhaps TRBD1 as D (5 bases). The V and J ends lost 3 bases and 6 bases respectively, with 7 bases between them. The length of the CDR3 is 11 residues. CDR1 DFQATT and CDR2 SNEGSKA come from the germline V gene (reference sequence). The CDR3 coding sequence is TGCAGTGCTAGGACAGCTGATACGCAGTATTTT. It translates to CSARTADTQYF.

The chain combines TRBV12-3 or TRBV12-4 with TRBJ2-5; D perhaps matches TRBD2 (7 bases). The CDR3 length is 13 residues. Between the trimmed V and J ends, which lost 6 bases and 4 bases, there was a span of 12 bases. CDR3 loop: CASSLGGPETQYF. CDR3 bases: TGTGCCAGCAGCCTCGGGGGGCCAGAGACCCAGTACTTC.

This chain joins TRBV27 and TRBJ2-2; no firm D call. From germline, CDR1 is MNHEY and CDR2 SMNVEV (reference sequence). The V end lost 3 bases, the J end lost 3 bases, and 11 bases lay between the germline ends. The CDR3 is 15 residues long. CDR3 DNA: TGTGCCAGCAGTTTTTTACTCCCGGACACCGGGGAGCTGTTTTTT. Translated, it gives CASSFLLPDTGELFF.